A selection of T cell receptor beta chains follows, all from one sample in a study of blood T cell repertoires in COVID-19. Measured with immunoSEQ multiplex PCR; TCRdb has only the in-frame clones, and not every one. The table records roughly 120,000 clones, around nine tenths of them present only once. Sequencing input: peripheral blood. These receptors all stem from a woman in her 70s who had recovered from COVID-19. Both conserved end residues are part of each CDR3. The D gene is left open where the match is weak. Size values are once, few and many counts, or a class for expanded clones, and some rows have none.

j_call	d_call	cdr3_length	clone_size	v_call	cdr3_aa	cdr3_nt
TRBJ1-1	NA	12	NA	TRBV12-3/TRBV12-4	CASSLTRREAFF	TGTGCCAGCAGTCTGACAAGAAGGGAGGCTTTCTTT
TRBJ2-7	NA	14	NA	TRBV7-2	CASSLDEQGYEQYF	TGTGCCAGCAGCCTAGATGAGCAGGGGTACGAGCAGTACTTC
TRBJ2-1	TRBD2	18	NA	TRBV3-1/TRBV3-2	CASSQGGLAGGVYNEQFF	TGTGCCAGCAGCCAAGGAGGACTAGCGGGAGGGGTCTACAATGAGCAGTTCTTC
TRBJ1-6	TRBD1	13	NA	TRBV28	CASSRDRASPLHF	TGTGCCAGCAGTCGGGACAGGGCATCACCCCTCCACTTT
TRBJ1-2	NA	15	few	TRBV4-2	CASSPIQGKDYGYTF	TGTGCCAGCAGCCCGATACAGGGTAAGGACTATGGCTACACCTTC
TRBJ2-4	TRBD2	15	NA	TRBV7-2	CASSLHGGSLNIQYF	TGTGCCAGCAGCTTACATGGCGGGAGTCTAAACATTCAGTACTTC
TRBJ2-1	TRBD1	13	NA	TRBV24-1	CATRGQLNNEQFF	TGTGCCACCCGGGGACAGTTAAACAATGAGCAGTTCTTC
TRBJ1-1	TRBD1	12	NA	TRBV28	CASSNRGTEAFF	TGTGCCAGCAGCAACAGGGGTACTGAAGCTTTCTTT
TRBJ2-5	NA	13	NA	TRBV5-1	CASSLSGSETQYF	TGCGCCAGCAGCTTGTCAGGGTCAGAGACCCAGTACTTC
TRBJ1-1	NA	12	once	TRBV7-2	CASSWRGAEAFF	TGTGCCAGCAGCTGGAGGGGCGCTGAAGCTTTCTTT
TRBJ2-7	NA	12	NA	TRBV18	CASQGGYYEQYF	TGTGCCAGCCAGGGGGGTTACTACGAGCAGTACTTC
TRBJ2-7	NA	12	NA	TRBV29-1	CSVGSGAYEQYF	TGCAGCGTTGGATCCGGGGCCTACGAGCAGTACTTC
TRBJ1-4	NA	15	NA	TRBV5-1	CASSPRTYQNEKLFF	TGCGCCAGCAGCCCCCGGACATATCAGAATGAAAAACTGTTTTTT
TRBJ1-6	TRBD1	15	NA	TRBV28	CASSSDSTGNSPLHF	TGTGCCAGCAGTTCCGACTCGACAGGGAATTCACCCCTCCACTTT
TRBJ1-3	NA	14	NA	TRBV5-1	CASLRTVSGNTIYF	TGCGCCAGCCTGAGAACCGTCTCTGGAAACACCATATATTTT
TRBJ2-5	NA	13	NA	TRBV19	CASSQSGQETQYF	TGTGCCAGTAGTCAGTCGGGGCAAGAGACCCAGTACTTC
TRBJ2-5	NA	15	NA	TRBV5-5	CASSLGGDWEETQYF	TGTGCCAGCAGCTTGGGCGGGGACTGGGAAGAGACCCAGTACTTC
TRBJ1-5	NA	15	few	TRBV7-9	CASSTDRYSNQPQHF	TGTGCCAGCAGCACCGACAGATATAGCAATCAGCCCCAGCATTTT
TRBJ1-2	TRBD1	17	NA	TRBV7-2	CASSHSLGEGQASGYTF	TGTGCCAGCAGCCACTCCCTAGGCGAGGGACAGGCTTCTGGCTACACCTTC
TRBJ1-5	TRBD1	15	NA	TRBV19	CASRKPGQGIQPQHF	TGTGCCAGTAGGAAACCGGGACAGGGAATACAGCCCCAGCATTTT
TRBJ2-4	TRBD1	15	NA	TRBV7-2	CASSTRDREGNIQYF	TGTGCCAGCAGCACCCGGGACAGGGAGGGAAACATTCAGTACTTC
TRBJ1-2	NA	14	NA	TRBV28	CATIPQGRADGYTF	TGTGCCACCATCCCCCAGGGCAGGGCGGATGGCTACACCTTC
TRBJ1-2	NA	13	NA	TRBV6-6	CASSYREKYGYTF	TGTGCCAGCAGTTACAGGGAGAAGTATGGCTACACCTTC
TRBJ2-7	TRBD2	14	NA	TRBV20-1	CSASRLAGGGEQYF	TGCAGTGCTAGTAGACTAGCGGGGGGAGGCGAGCAGTACTTC
TRBJ2-3	TRBD1	16	once	TRBV9	CASSVGRNRGRDTQYF	TGTGCCAGCAGCGTAGGAAGGAACAGGGGCAGAGATACGCAGTATTTT
TRBJ2-5	TRBD2	15	NA	TRBV29-1	CSVGTSGGGVETQYF	TGCAGCGTAGGGACTAGCGGAGGGGGGGTAGAGACCCAGTACTTC
TRBJ1-4	TRBD1	14	NA	TRBV7-9	CASSLDRVDEKLFF	TGTGCCAGCAGCTTGGACAGGGTGGATGAAAAACTGTTTTTT
TRBJ1-1	TRBD1	13	NA	TRBV7-2	CASGDRVNTEAFF	TGTGCCAGCGGGGACAGGGTGAACACTGAAGCTTTCTTT
TRBJ1-4	NA	15	once	TRBV7-2	CASSLEGQANEKLFF	TGTGCCAGCAGCTTAGAGGGGCAGGCTAATGAAAAACTGTTTTTT
TRBJ1-1	NA	12	NA	TRBV28	CAADTMNTEAFF	TGTGCGGCGGATACCATGAACACTGAAGCTTTCTTT
TRBJ2-7	NA	15	once	TRBV13	CASSLGAEDSYEQYF	TGTGCCAGCAGCTTAGGGGCAGAGGATTCCTACGAGCAGTACTTC
TRBJ2-4	NA	12	NA	TRBV28	CASSPVRQEQYF	TGTGCCAGCAGTCCCGTCCGACAGGAGCAGTACTTC
TRBJ2-7	NA	14	NA	TRBV6-5	CASSSWTRRYEQYF	TGTGCCAGCAGTTCCTGGACAAGGCGCTACGAGCAGTACTTC
TRBJ1-5	TRBD1	15	NA	TRBV7-2	CASSQDRSSYQPQHF	TGTGCCAGCAGCCAGGACAGGTCCTCTTATCAGCCCCAGCATTTT
TRBJ1-5	TRBD1	13	NA	TRBV20-1	CSASKTGDGAQHF	TGCAGTGCTAGTAAGACAGGGGATGGGGCCCAGCATTTT
TRBJ2-5	TRBD2	13	NA	TRBV12-3/TRBV12-4	CASGGRAEETQYF	TGTGCCAGCGGCGGGAGGGCCGAAGAGACCCAGTACTTC
TRBJ2-1	NA	16	NA	TRBV5-4	CASSFLASNLYNEQFF	TGTGCCAGCAGCTTTTTGGCTAGCAATTTATACAATGAGCAGTTCTTC
TRBJ1-1	NA	13	NA	TRBV5-1	CASSRGQGTEAFF	TGCGCCAGCAGCCGAGGGCAGGGGACTGAAGCTTTCTTT
TRBJ1-1	TRBD1	13	few	TRBV3-1/TRBV3-2	CASSRQGNTEAFF	TGTGCCAGCAGCCGACAGGGAAACACTGAAGCTTTCTTT
TRBJ1-1	NA	13	NA	TRBV29-1	CSVREVLNTEAFF	TGCAGCGTCAGGGAAGTCCTGAACACTGAAGCTTTCTTT
TRBJ2-6	TRBD2	15	NA	TRBV29-1	CSVSRGGSGANVLTF	TGCAGCGTTTCGCGGGGGGGCTCTGGGGCCAACGTCCTGACTTTC
TRBJ2-6	NA	15	NA	TRBV5-6	CASSLDRVGANVLTF	TGTGCCAGCAGCTTGGACAGGGTCGGGGCCAACGTCCTGACTTTC
TRBJ2-2	TRBD1	13	few	TRBV6-6	CASLTGDTGELFF	TGTGCCAGCTTGACAGGGGACACCGGGGAGCTGTTTTTT
TRBJ2-3	NA	15	once	TRBV6-2/TRBV6-3	CASSSGEGWTDTQYF	TGTGCCAGCAGTTCAGGGGAAGGTTGGACAGATACGCAGTATTTT